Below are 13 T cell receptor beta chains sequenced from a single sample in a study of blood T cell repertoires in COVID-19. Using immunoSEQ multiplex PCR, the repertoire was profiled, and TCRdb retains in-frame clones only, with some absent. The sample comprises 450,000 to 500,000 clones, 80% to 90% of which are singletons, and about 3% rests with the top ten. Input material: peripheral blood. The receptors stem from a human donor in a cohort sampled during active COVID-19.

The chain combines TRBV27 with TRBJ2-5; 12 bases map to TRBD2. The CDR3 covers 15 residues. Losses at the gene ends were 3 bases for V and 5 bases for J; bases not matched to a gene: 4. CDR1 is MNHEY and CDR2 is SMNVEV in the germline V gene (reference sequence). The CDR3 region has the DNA TGTGCCAGCAGTTTTAGACTAGCGGGAGTGGAGACCCAGTACTTC. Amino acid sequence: CASSFRLAGVETQYF.

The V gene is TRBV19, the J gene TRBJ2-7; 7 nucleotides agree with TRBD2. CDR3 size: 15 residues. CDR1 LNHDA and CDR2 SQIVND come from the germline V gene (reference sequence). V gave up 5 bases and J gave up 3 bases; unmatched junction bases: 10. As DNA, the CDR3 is TGTGCCAGTAGTTCTCAGGGACTACCCAACTACGAGCAGTACTTC. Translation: CASSSQGLPNYEQYF.

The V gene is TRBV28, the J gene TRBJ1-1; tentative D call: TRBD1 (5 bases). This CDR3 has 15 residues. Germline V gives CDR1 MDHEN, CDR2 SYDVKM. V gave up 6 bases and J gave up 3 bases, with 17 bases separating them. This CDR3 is CASSHAAGRDTEAFF. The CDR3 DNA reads TGTGCCAGCAGCCACGCCGCGGGACGTGACACTGAAGCTTTCTTT.

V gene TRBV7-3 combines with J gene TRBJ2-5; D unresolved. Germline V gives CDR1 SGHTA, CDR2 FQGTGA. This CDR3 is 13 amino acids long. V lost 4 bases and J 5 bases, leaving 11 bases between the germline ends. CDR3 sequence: CASSSTPAETQYF. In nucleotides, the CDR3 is TGTGCCAGCAGCTCGACTCCCGCGGAGACCCAGTACTTC.

CDR3 nucleotides: TGTGCCAGCAGCCTAAAGCGCCTCGGGGAGCTGTTTTTT. Amino acids: CASSLKRLGELFF. The chain uses TRBV11-2 and TRBJ2-2; unclear D gene. Trimming took off 5 bases at V and 7 bases at J, with 11 bases between the two ends. This CDR3 region has 13 residues. From germline, CDR1 is SGHAT and CDR2 FQNNGV. Combining the CDR3 with reference TRBV11-2 and TRBJ2-2 gives the whole variable domain EAGVAQSPRYKIIEKRQSVAFWCNPISGHATLYWYQQILGQGPKLLIQFQNNGVVDDSQLPKDRFSAERLKGVDSTLKIQPAKLEDSAVYLCASSLKRLGELFFGEGSRLTVL.

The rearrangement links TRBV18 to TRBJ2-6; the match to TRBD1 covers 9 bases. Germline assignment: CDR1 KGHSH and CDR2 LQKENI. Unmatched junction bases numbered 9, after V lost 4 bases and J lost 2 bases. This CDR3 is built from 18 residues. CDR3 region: CASSRTGTGTAGANVLTF. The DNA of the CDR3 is TGTGCCAGCTCACGAACCGGGACAGGGACTGCTGGGGCCAACGTCCTGACTTTC.

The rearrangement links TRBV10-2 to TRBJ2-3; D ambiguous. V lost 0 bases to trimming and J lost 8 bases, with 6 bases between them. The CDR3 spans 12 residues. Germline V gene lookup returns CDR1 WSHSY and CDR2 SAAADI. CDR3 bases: TGCGCCAGCAGTGAGTCGGCTGTTACGCAGTATTTT. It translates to CASSESAVTQYF.

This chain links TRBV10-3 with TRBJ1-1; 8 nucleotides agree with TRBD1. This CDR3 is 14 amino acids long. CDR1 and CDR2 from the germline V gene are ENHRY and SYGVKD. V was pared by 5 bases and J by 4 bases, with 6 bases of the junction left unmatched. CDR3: CAISQGARGTEAFF. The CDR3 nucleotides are TGTGCCATCAGTCAGGGGGCGAGGGGCACTGAAGCTTTCTTT.

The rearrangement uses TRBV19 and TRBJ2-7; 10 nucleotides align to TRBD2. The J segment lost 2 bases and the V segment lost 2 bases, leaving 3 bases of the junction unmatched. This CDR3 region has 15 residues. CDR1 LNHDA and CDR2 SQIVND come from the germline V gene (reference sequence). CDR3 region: CASSILAGDPYEQYF. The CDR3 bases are TGTGCCAGTAGTATACTAGCGGGGGATCCCTACGAGCAGTACTTC.

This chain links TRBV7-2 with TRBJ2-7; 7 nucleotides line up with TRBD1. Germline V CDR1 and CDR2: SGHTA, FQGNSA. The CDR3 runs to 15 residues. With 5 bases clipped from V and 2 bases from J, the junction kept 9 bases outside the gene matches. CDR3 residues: CASSLTGSGTYEQYF. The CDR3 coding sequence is TGTGCCAGCAGCCTGACAGGGTCCGGAACCTACGAGCAGTACTTC.

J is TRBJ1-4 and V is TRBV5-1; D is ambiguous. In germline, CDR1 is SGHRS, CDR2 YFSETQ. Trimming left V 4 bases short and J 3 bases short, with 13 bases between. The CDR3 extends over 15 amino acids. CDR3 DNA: TGCGCCAGCAGCCCGGCGGGCACGGCTAATGAAAAACTGTTTTTT. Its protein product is CASSPAGTANEKLFF.

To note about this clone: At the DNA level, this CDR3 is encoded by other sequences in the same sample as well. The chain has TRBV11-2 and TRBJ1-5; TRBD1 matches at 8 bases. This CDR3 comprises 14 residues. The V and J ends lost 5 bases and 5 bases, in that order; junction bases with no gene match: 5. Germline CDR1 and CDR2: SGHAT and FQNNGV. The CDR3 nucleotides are TGTGCCAGCAGCCTAGGGACAGGCGATCAGCCCCAGCATTTT. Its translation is CASSLGTGDQPQHF.

This CDR3 reads CSLYSTNYGYTF. CDR3 nucleotide sequence: TGCAGCCTGTACAGTACTAACTATGGCTACACCTTC. This chain links TRBV29-1 with TRBJ1-2; D gene ambiguous. CDR3 length equals 12 residues. The germline CDR1 and CDR2 sequences are SQVTM and ANQGSEA. V shed 8 bases and J shed 0 bases, with 10 bases lying between them.